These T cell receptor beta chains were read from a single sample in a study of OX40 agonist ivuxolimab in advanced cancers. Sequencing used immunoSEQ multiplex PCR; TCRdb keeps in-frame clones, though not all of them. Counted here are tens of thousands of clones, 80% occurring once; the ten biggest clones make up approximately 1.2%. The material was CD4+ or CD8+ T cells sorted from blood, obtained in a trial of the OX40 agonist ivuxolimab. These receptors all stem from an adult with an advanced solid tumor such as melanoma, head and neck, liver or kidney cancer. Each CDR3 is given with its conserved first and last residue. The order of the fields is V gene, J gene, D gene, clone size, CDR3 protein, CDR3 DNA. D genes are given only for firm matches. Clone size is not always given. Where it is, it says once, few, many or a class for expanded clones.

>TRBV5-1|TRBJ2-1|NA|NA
CASSPQLRARGREKQFF
TGCGCCAGCAGCCCCCAGCTCAGGGCCCGGGGGCGGGAAAAGCAGTTCTTC
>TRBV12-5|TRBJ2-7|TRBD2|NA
CASGSDSSGGYEQYF
TGTGCTAGTGGTTCCGACTCTAGCGGGGGGTACGAGCAGTACTTC
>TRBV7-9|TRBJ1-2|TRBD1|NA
CASSFGTAIRGYTF
TGTGCCAGCAGCTTTGGGACAGCGATCCGGGGCTACACCTTC
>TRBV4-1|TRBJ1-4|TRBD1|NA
CASSQDPGQVGEKLFF
TGCGCCAGCAGCCAAGATCCTGGACAGGTGGGAGAAAAACTGTTTTTT
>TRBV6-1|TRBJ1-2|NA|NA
CASQGGPSRGYTF
TGTGCCAGCCAAGGCGGACCATCTAGGGGCTACACCTTC
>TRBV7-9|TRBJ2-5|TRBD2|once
CASSLASGGQETQYF
TGTGCCAGCAGCTTAGCTAGCGGGGGCCAAGAGACCCAGTACTTC
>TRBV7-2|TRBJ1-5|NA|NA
CASSPWGGEPQHF
TGTGCCAGCAGCCCTTGGGGGGGGGAGCCCCAGCATTTT
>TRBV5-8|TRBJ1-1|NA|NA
CASSLAANTEAFF
TGTGCCAGCAGCTTGGCAGCGAACACTGAAGCTTTCTTT
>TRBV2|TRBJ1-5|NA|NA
CASSERAGSNQPQHF
TGTGCCAGCAGTGAAAGGGCGGGGAGCAATCAGCCCCAGCATTTT
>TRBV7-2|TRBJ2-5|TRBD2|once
CASSPTRLAGYQETQYF
TGTGCCAGCAGCCCTACGAGACTAGCGGGGTACCAAGAGACCCAGTACTTC
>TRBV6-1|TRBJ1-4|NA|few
CASKKGGSGEKLFF
TGTGCCAGCAAGAAGGGCGGATCCGGTGAAAAACTGTTTTTT
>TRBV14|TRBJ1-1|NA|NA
CASSQHNTEAFF
TGTGCCAGCAGCCAACACAACACTGAAGCTTTCTTT
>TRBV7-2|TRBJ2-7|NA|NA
CASSSPGAGGYEQYF
TGTGCCAGCAGCTCCCCAGGGGCCGGGGGGTACGAGCAGTACTTC
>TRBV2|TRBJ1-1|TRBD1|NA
CASSLPTGKNTEAFF
TGTGCCAGCAGCCTCCCGACAGGGAAGAACACTGAAGCTTTCTTT
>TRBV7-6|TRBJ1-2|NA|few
CASSSDRGYGYTF
TGTGCCAGCAGCTCGGACCGGGGCTATGGCTACACCTTC
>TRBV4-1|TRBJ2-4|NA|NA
CASSGMGTAKNIQYF
TGCGCCAGCAGTGGAATGGGGACAGCCAAAAACATTCAGTACTTC
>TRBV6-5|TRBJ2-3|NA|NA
CASSYSPRPSTDTQYF
TGTGCCAGCAGTTACTCACCGCGACCTAGCACAGATACGCAGTATTTT
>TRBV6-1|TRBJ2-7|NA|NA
CASSRQFSYEQYF
TGTGCCAGCTCACGGCAGTTCTCCTACGAGCAGTACTTC
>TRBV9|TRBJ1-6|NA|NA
CASSADPRSSGSGSPLHF
TGTGCCAGCAGCGCGGACCCGAGGAGTTCGGGGTCTGGGTCACCCCTCCACTTT
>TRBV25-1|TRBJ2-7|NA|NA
CVPGRYEQYF
TGTGTGCCAGGGCGGTACGAGCAGTACTTC
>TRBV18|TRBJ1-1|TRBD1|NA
CASSPKGGQAEAFF
TGTGCCAGCTCACCAAAGGGAGGACAGGCAGAAGCTTTCTTT
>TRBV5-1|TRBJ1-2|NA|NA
CASRVDLGAGYTF
TGCGCCAGTAGGGTTGACCTAGGGGCTGGCTACACCTTC
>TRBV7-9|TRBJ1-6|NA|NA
CASQGGAYNSPLHF
TGTGCCAGCCAGGGCGGGGCCTATAATTCACCCCTCCACTTT
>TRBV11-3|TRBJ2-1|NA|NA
CASSAGSSYNEQFF
TGTGCCAGCAGCGCCGGGAGCTCCTACAATGAGCAGTTCTTC
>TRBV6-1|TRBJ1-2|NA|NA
CASKSQGSGYGYTF
TGTGCCAGCAAGTCGCAGGGGTCGGGATATGGCTACACCTTC
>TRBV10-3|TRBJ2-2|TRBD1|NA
CAISDSQGAGTGELFF
TGTGCCATCAGTGATTCACAGGGGGCTGGCACCGGGGAGCTGTTTTTT
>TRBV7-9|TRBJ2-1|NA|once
CASSPDSRNEQFF
TGTGCCAGCAGCCCGGACAGCCGCAATGAGCAGTTCTTC
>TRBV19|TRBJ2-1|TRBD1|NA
CASQTGARSNEQFF
TGTGCCAGTCAAACAGGGGCTCGGAGCAATGAGCAGTTCTTC
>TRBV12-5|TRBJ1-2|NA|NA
CASGLTRTDSDYGYTF
TGTGCTAGTGGTTTGACAAGGACGGATAGTGACTATGGCTACACCTTC
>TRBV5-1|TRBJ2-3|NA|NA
CASSFNGAVVSADTQYF
TGCGCCAGCAGCTTCAATGGGGCCGTGGTTTCTGCAGATACGCAGTATTTT
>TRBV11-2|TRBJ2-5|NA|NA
CASSTNGPRETQYF
TGTGCCAGCAGCACCAACGGACCTAGAGAGACCCAGTACTTC
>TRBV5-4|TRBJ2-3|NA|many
CASSGRDSFTDTQYF
TGTGCCAGCAGCGGTCGGGACTCCTTCACAGATACGCAGTATTTT
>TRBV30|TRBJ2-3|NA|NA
CAWSNRDTQYF
TGTGCCTGGAGTAATCGAGATACGCAGTATTTT
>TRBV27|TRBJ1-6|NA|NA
CASAANYYNSPLHF
TGTGCCTCAGCGGCGAATTACTATAATTCACCCCTCCACTTT
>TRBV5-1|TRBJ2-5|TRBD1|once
CASSSAGTGVSETQYF
TGCGCCAGCAGCTCTGCCGGGACAGGGGTTTCTGAGACCCAGTACTTC
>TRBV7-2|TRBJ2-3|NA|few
CASSTSSPGPISTDTQYF
TGTGCCAGCAGCACAAGCAGCCCGGGACCCATATCCACAGATACGCAGTATTTT
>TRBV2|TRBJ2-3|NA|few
CASSELLVSTDTQYF
TGTGCCAGCAGTGAACTCCTAGTTAGCACAGATACGCAGTATTTT
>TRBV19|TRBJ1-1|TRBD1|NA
CASSIRQGARGNTEAFF
TGTGCCAGTAGTATCAGACAGGGGGCGCGAGGGAACACTGAAGCTTTCTTT
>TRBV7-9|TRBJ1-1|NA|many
CASSLGQNTEAFF
TGTGCCAGCAGCTTAGGGCAAAATACTGAAGCTTTCTTT
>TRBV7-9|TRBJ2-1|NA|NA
CASSRTELTYNEQFF
TGTGCCAGCAGCCGGACGGAGCTTACTTACAATGAGCAGTTCTTC
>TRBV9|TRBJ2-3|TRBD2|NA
CASSPRTSGGDTQYF
TGTGCCAGCAGCCCCCGCACTAGCGGGGGGGATACGCAGTATTTT
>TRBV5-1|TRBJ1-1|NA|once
CASSFRRTTNTEAFF
TGCGCCAGCAGCTTCCGCAGGACAACGAACACTGAAGCTTTCTTT
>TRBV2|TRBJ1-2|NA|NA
CASGGVSSYGYTF
TGTGCCAGCGGGGGGGTTTCCAGCTATGGCTACACCTTC
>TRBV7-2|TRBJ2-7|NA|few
CASSFGTVASYEQYF
TGTGCCAGCAGCTTCGGAACAGTCGCCTCCTACGAGCAGTACTTC
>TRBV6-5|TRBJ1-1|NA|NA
CASSYGRANTEAFF
TGTGCCAGCAGTTACGGGAGAGCTAACACTGAAGCTTTCTTT
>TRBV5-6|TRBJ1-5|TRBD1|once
CASSFRGLGQPQHF
TGTGCCAGCAGCTTTAGGGGGCTAGGACAGCCCCAGCATTTT
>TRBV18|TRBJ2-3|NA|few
CATQTGNTDTQYF
TGTGCCACCCAGACTGGGAATACAGATACGCAGTATTTT
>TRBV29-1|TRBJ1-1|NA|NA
CSVFEGAIAEAFF
TGCAGCGTGTTTGAGGGAGCTATCGCTGAAGCTTTCTTT
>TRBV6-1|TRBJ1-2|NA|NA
CASSQQEGSYGYTF
TGTGCCAGCAGCCAACAGGAAGGAAGCTATGGCTACACCTTC
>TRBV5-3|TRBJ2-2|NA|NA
CASSRSSHGELFF
TGTGCCAGCAGCCGGTCAAGCCACGGGGAGCTGTTTTTT